The clone carrying this T cell receptor (beta chain) is categorized as medium-sized. Its antigen is unknown. The record originates from a study of immune heterogeneity within non-small cell lung tumors. Overall study findings and caveats: T-cell clonality in a given local region correlated moderately yet significantly with the local tumor mutational burden (R roughly 0.31). T-cell receptor beta clonotypes at high frequency differed largely between individual patients.

The authors amplified TCR beta CDR3 by multiplex PCR with 32 V and 13 J primers. TCRdb reanalysed the multiplex PCR reads using MiXCR and keeps one entry per CDR3 protein. This sample has 3,200 or so distinct CDR3 sequences, with 20% to 25% found just once. TCRs were amplified from approximately 600 ng gDNA of bulk tumor per sample. Several far-apart biopsies were taken per primary tumor during surgery. Curative surgery was undertaken by patients, who had untreated, newly diagnosed non-small cell lung cancer. The V end was cut by 3 bases, the J end by 4 bases, with 4 bases between. Per the germline V gene, CDR1 is MNHNS and CDR2 is SASEGT. The CDR3 is 12 amino acids.

Sequences were obtained from lung tumor tissue. The sequence came from a man aged 60-69 years with non-small cell lung cancer. The chain carries TRBV6-1 and TRBJ2-1; no reliable D call. The chain's CDR3 is CASSEQYNEQFF. In DNA form, the CDR3 reads TGTGCCAGCAGTGAGCAATACAATGAGCAGTTCTTC.